This T cell receptor beta chain was sequenced in a study of blood T cell repertoires in COVID-19. Study in general: Sites across the United States, Italy and Spain contributed samples from acute and convalescent COVID-19. The analysed material was cDNA or gDNA that came from T cells, B-cell-depleted T cells, or PBMCs.

There are 15 residues in the CDR3. V was trimmed by 4 bases and J by 1 base, leaving 14 bases between them. Germline V gene data show CDR1 as LGHDT and CDR2 as YNNKEL (reference sequence). The authors' processing: Estimated nucleated cell counts came from reference gene primer amplification. The data were produced by immunoSEQ multiplex PCR, yet TCRdb's version contains in-frame clones alone and is incomplete. V and J calls and clone size are as listed in that table; D and trimming were resolved from the DNA. The table lists about 240,000 clones, 84% of them singletons. The clonotype was recovered from a man aged 45-65 years with acute or convalescent COVID-19. The chain joins TRBV3-1 (or the pseudogene TRBV3-2) to TRBJ2-7; maybe TRBD2 (7 bases). The sample was peripheral blood. CDR3 sequence reads: CASSPLGGGSYEQYF. DNA of the CDR3: TGTGCCAGCAGCCCGTTAGGGGGGGGATCCTACGAGCAGTACTTC.